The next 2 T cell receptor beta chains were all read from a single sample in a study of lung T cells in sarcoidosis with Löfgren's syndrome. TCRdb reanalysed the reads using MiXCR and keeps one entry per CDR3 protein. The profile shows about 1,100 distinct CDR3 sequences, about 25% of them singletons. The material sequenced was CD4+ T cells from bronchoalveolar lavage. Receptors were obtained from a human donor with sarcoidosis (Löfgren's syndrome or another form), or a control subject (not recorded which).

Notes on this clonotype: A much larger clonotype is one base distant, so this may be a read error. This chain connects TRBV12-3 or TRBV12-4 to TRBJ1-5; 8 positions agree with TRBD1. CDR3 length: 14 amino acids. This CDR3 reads CVSTQGASNQPQHF. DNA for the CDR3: TGTGTCAGCACTCAGGGGGCCAGCAATCAGCCCCAGCATTTT.

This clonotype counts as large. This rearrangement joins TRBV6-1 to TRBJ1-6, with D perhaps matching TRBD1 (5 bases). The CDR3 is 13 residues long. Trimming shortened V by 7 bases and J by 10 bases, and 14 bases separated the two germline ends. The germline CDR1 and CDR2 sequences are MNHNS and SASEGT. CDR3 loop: CASTGGGRSPLHF. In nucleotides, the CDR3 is TGTGCCAGCACGGGGGGTGGGCGGTCACCCCTCCACTTT.